Following are 29 T cell receptor beta chains from one sample sequenced in a study of cytomegalovirus exposure and HLA in healthy donors. A multiplex PCR was run with 60 Vbeta primers and 13 Jbeta primers. Using immunoSEQ multiplex PCR, the repertoire was profiled, and TCRdb retains in-frame clones only, with some absent. Of about 160,000 clones listed, about three quarters were seen once; the top ten hold about 1%. The sequencing input was PBMCs. Every receptor here comes from a woman aged 45-59 years in good health and CMV-seropositive.

This clone appeared once. The gene calls are TRBV5-1 and TRBJ2-7, with 9 nucleotides matching TRBD1. V shed 4 bases and J 0 bases; nucleotides not matched to a gene: 5. This CDR3 contains 15 residues. CDR1 and CDR2 (germline): SGHRS, YFSETQ. CDR3: CASSPTGGTSYEQYF. CDR3 in DNA: TGCGCCAGCAGCCCTACAGGGGGCACCTCCTACGAGCAGTACTTC.

This clone was counted a few times. CDR3 coding DNA: TGCGCCAGAGACAGGGGGCTAGTGAACACTGAAGCTTTCTTT. Its translation: CARDRGLVNTEAFF. The chain employs TRBV10-1 and TRBJ1-1; 10 bases line up with TRBD1. Unmatched junction bases numbered 4, after V lost 9 bases and J lost 0 bases. Germline V gives CDR1 WNHNN, CDR2 SYGVQD (reference sequence). The CDR3 is 14 residues long.

The gene calls are TRBV6-1 and TRBJ1-2; 10 positions match TRBD1. CDR1 and CDR2 from the germline V gene are MNHNS and SASEGT. V lost 2 bases to trimming and J lost 2 bases; unmatched junction nucleotides: 2. The CDR3 runs 15 residues. As DNA, the CDR3 is TGTGCCAGCAGTGAATGGGGACAGGGGAACTATGGCTACACCTTC. Residues: CASSEWGQGNYGYTF.

This chain uses TRBV27 with TRBJ2-3; TRBD2 agrees at 12 bases. The CDR3 runs to 15 residues. The junction had 7 bases not matched to a gene; V was cut back by 6 bases and J by 6 bases. Germline CDR1 is MNHEY and CDR2 is SMNVEV (reference sequence). CDR3 in DNA: TGTGCCAGCAGCCTCCTAGCGGGAGGGCAGGATACGCAGTATTTT. It codes for CASSLLAGGQDTQYF.

The gene calls are TRBV7-2 and TRBJ2-2, with 8 bases that match TRBD2. The CDR3 spans 16 residues. Germline CDR1 and CDR2: SGHTA and FQGNSA. V lost 5 bases and J lost 0; bases outside the gene matches: 5. The CDR3 spells CASSLYSGTNTGELFF. CDR3 nucleotides: TGTGCCAGCAGCCTATATAGCGGGACGAACACCGGGGAGCTGTTTTTT.

The genes are TRBV7-6 and TRBJ2-7, with TRBD2 matching 11 bases. CDR3 length: 16 amino acids. Germline V gene sequence: CDR1 SGHVS, CDR2 FNYEAQ. J gave up 7 bases and V 4 bases, and 12 bases lay outside the gene matches. For the CDR3, the DNA is TGTGCCAGCAGCTACGGGACTAGCGGAACCCCGGGGGAGCAGTACTTC. Its translation is CASSYGTSGTPGEQYF.

There are a few counts of this clone. This rearrangement joins TRBV2 to TRBJ2-1, with TRBD1 identical over 10 bases. This CDR3 spans 14 amino acids. V lost 7 bases, J lost 6 bases, and 6 bases stayed unmatched. CDR1 SNHLY and CDR2 FYNNEI come from the germline V gene. The CDR3 sequence is CASNPRTGGNEQFF. Here the CDR3 DNA reads TGTGCCAGCAACCCCCGGACAGGGGGCAATGAGCAGTTCTTC.

The sample holds a few counts of this clone. This chain uses TRBV28 with TRBJ2-7; a weak D match, TRBD1 (5 bases). CDR1 and CDR2 (germline): MDHEN, SYDVKM. V lost 10 bases to trimming and J lost 1 base, with 11 bases between them. The CDR3 is 12 residues long. CDR3 coding DNA: TGTGCCACCGACAGCAAATCCTACGAGCAGTACTTC. Its protein product is CATDSKSYEQYF.

The chain joins TRBV7-9 to TRBJ1-1; 10 bases line up with TRBD1. V lost 4 bases, J lost 3 bases, and 14 bases stayed unmatched. Germline V CDR1 and CDR2: SEHNR, FQNEAQ (reference sequence). The CDR3 runs 18 residues. CDR3: CASSSLDRGDRKHTEAFF. CDR3 coding DNA: TGTGCCAGCAGCTCTTTGGACAGGGGGGACAGAAAGCACACTGAAGCTTTCTTT.

The rearrangement joins TRBV5-1 to TRBJ2-5; D may be TRBD1 (5 bases). The J call is doubtful: the DNA matches TRBJ2-7 better. Germline V gene sequence: CDR1 SGHRS, CDR2 YFSETQ. This CDR3 region has 14 residues. DNA of the CDR3: TGCGCCAGCAGCCAGGACACAAGCTACTACGAGCAGTACTTC. Protein product: CASSQDTSYYEQYF.

The V and J genes are TRBV18 and TRBJ1-1; 9 nucleotides agree with TRBD1. CDR1 and CDR2 (germline): KGHSH, LQKENI. Trimming at V came to 2 bases and at J to 6 bases, leaving 4 bases not matched to a gene. The CDR3 sequence is 14 residues long. This CDR3 is CASSPERTGAEAFF. As DNA, the CDR3 is TGTGCCAGCTCACCAGAAAGGACAGGGGCTGAAGCTTTCTTT.

The V gene is TRBV19, the J gene TRBJ1-1; TRBD1 matches at 7 bases. This CDR3 contains 14 residues. Germline V gene data show CDR1 as LNHDA and CDR2 as SQIVND (reference sequence). Germline trimming cut 3 bases from V and 5 bases from J; bases unmatched to any gene: 6. Here the CDR3 reads CASSILSRGTEAFF. DNA for the CDR3: TGTGCCAGTAGTATCCTCAGCAGGGGGACTGAAGCTTTCTTT.

The chain combines TRBV30 with TRBJ1-3, with D uncertain. Trimming took off 2 bases at V and 0 bases at J, with 14 bases between the two ends. Germline assignment: CDR1 GTSNPN and CDR2 SVGIG (reference sequence). The CDR3 length is 16 residues. The CDR3 DNA reads as TGTGCCTGGAGTACAACGGTACACAGCTCTGGAAACACCATATATTTT. Translating it yields CAWSTTVHSSGNTIYF.

This chain joins TRBV5-6 and TRBJ1-4; D is possibly TRBD1 (5 bases). With 4 bases removed from V and 2 bases from J, the gap between germline ends came to 12 bases. The CDR3 totals 15 residues. Germline lookup yields CDR1 SGHDT and CDR2 YYEEEE. The CDR3 sequence: CASSPGGSTNEKLFF. DNA for the CDR3: TGTGCCAGCAGCCCCGGGGGGAGTACTAATGAAAAACTGTTTTTT.

The V gene is TRBV29-1, the J gene TRBJ1-5; maybe TRBD1 (6 bases). CDR1 and CDR2 (germline): SQVTM, ANQGSEA. V was pared by 5 bases and J by 0 bases, with 14 bases between. The CDR3 runs 15 residues. The CDR3, as DNA: TGCAGCGTTCAGACCACAGGGTTTAGCAATCAGCCCCAGCATTTT. It translates to CSVQTTGFSNQPQHF.

This clone showed up just a few times. Written as DNA, the CDR3 is TGTGCCAGCAGCGTAGGGACACTATCCTACGGTGAGCAGTTCTTC. Amino acid sequence: CASSVGTLSYGEQFF. The V call is TRBV9, the J call TRBJ2-1, with TRBD1 as a possible D gene (5 bases). The length of the CDR3 is 15 residues. The V gene lost 0 bases and the J gene lost 9 bases, with 16 bases spanning the gap. Germline V gene lookup returns CDR1 SGDLS and CDR2 YYNGEE. The complete variable domain, with remaining parts taken from reference TRBV9 and TRBJ2-1, reads DSGVTQTPKHLITATGQRVTLRCSPRSGDLSVYWYQQSLDQGLQFLIQYYNGEERAKGNILERFSAQQFPDLHSELNLSSLELGDSALYFCASSVGTLSYGEQFFGPGTRLTVL.

Worth noting for this clone: Sequence at one end of the junction differs from germline and may be a read error. The rearrangement links TRBV9 to TRBJ2-2; D perhaps matches TRBD2 (6 bases). The CDR3 length is 16 residues. Per the germline V gene, CDR1 is SGDLS and CDR2 is YYNGEE. In nucleotides, the CDR3 is TGTGCCAGCAGCGCGGGGGATAGCCGCTACACCGGGGAGCCGTTTTTT. It translates to CASSAGDSRYTGEPFF.

The V gene is TRBV28, the J gene TRBJ2-5; 7 bases map to TRBD1. Germline CDR1 reads MDHEN; CDR2 reads SYDVKM. Trimming cost V 6 bases and J 3 bases; bases outside gene matches: 7. The CDR3 has 14 residues. The CDR3 nucleotides are TGTGCCAGCAGCCCTCGACAGGGTAAAGAGACCCAGTACTTC. Protein sequence: CASSPRQGKETQYF.

This clone is a singleton in its sample. V usage is TRBV6-6 and J usage is TRBJ2-7; 7 positions agree with TRBD1. Per germline, CDR1 MNHNY and CDR2 SVGAGI (reference sequence). There are 14 residues in the CDR3. DNA of the CDR3: TGTGCCAGCAGTTACTCGCCGGGACAGCCGAAAAGTAGGGTC. Translating gives CASSYSPGQPKSRV.

This clone occurred once. The chain employs TRBV2 and TRBJ2-1, with TRBD2 matching 11 bases. Germline CDR1 reads SNHLY; CDR2 reads FYNNEI. The junction had 11 bases not matched to a gene; V was cut back by 3 bases and J by 4 bases. There are 18 residues in the CDR3. The CDR3 nucleotides are TGTGCCAGCAGTGATCGGCTTGGGGGACTAGCGGAATACAATGAGCAGTTCTTC. It specifies CASSDRLGGLAEYNEQFF.

The V and J genes are TRBV7-2 and TRBJ1-5; D call uncertain. V lost 5 bases to trimming and J lost 9 bases, with 14 bases between them. Germline values: CDR1 SGHTA, CDR2 FQGNSA. This CDR3 contains 13 residues. The CDR3 nucleotides are TGTGCCAGCAGCCCGGAGGAGGGATCGCCCCAGCATTTT. It encodes CASSPEEGSPQHF.

The rearrangement joins TRBV6-6 to TRBJ1-1; 11 bases align to TRBD1. With V trimmed by 6 bases and J by 1 base, 7 bases remained unmatched. Germline V gene sequence: CDR1 MNHNY, CDR2 SVGAGI (reference sequence). The CDR3 has 16 residues. CDR3 in DNA: TGTGCCAGCAGCCAGGACAGGGGGCGTGGGAACACTGAAGCTTTCTTT. As protein: CASSQDRGRGNTEAFF.

This chain joins TRBV13 and TRBJ2-7, with 9 bases that match TRBD1. CDR1 and CDR2 (germline): PRHDT, FYEKMQ (reference sequence). Trimming at V came to 5 bases and at J to 5 bases, leaving 10 bases not matched to a gene. The CDR3 has 15 amino acids. The DNA for the CDR3 is TGTGCCAGCAGCCCCCCGGGACAGGGTCTCCACGAGCAGTACTTC. Protein: CASSPPGQGLHEQYF.

This sequence joins TRBV7-3 and TRBJ1-6, with TRBD1 matching over 7 bases. J lost 9 bases, V lost 1 base, and 0 bases had no gene match. The CDR3 consists of 13 residues. Germline CDR1 reads SGHTA; CDR2 reads FQGTGA. CDR3 protein: CASSLKGASPLHF. CDR3 bases: TGTGCCAGCAGCTTAAAGGGGGCTTCACCCCTCCACTTT.

The chain recombines TRBV4-1 with TRBJ2-3; 9 positions agree with TRBD1. The CDR3 loop spans 16 amino acids. Germline-derived CDR1 and CDR2 are MGHRA and YSYEKL. The V and J ends lost 5 bases and 1 base, in that order; junction bases with no gene match: 7. CDR3 protein: CASSSRRDRGTDTQYF. The CDR3 region has the DNA TGCGCCAGCAGCTCCCGCCGGGACAGGGGCACAGATACGCAGTATTTT.

The rearrangement links TRBV6-1 to TRBJ1-5, with D perhaps matching TRBD1 (6 bases). Germline CDR1 reads MNHNS; CDR2 reads SASEGT. Trimming stripped 9 bases from V and 7 bases from J, with 16 bases between. The CDR3 spans 13 residues. As DNA, the CDR3 is TGTGCCAGTGTTGCAGGGGTTATGCAGCCCCAGCATTTT. It translates to CASVAGVMQPQHF.

The chain employs TRBV15 and TRBJ1-2; D not certain. CDR1 and CDR2 (germline): LNHNV, YYDKDF (reference sequence). Trimming took 2 bases from V and 10 from J, leaving 14 bases between them. The CDR3 runs to 13 residues. The DNA of the CDR3 is TGTGCCACCAGCAGAAATCAGGCTGTAACCTACACCTTC. Amino acid sequence: CATSRNQAVTYTF.

The genes are TRBV29-1 and TRBJ2-5; possible D gene TRBD1, 6 bases. Between the trimmed V and J ends, which lost 3 bases and 2 bases, there was a span of 10 bases. Germline V CDR1 and CDR2: SQVTM, ANQGSEA. This CDR3 has 13 residues. DNA for the CDR3: TGCAGCGTTGACGGGACAAATCAAGAGACCCAGTACTTC. It yields the protein CSVDGTNQETQYF.

The chain uses TRBV6-1 and TRBJ1-1, with a tentative D call TRBD1 (5 bases). Trimming took 0 bases from V and 2 from J, leaving 10 bases between them. CDR1 is MNHNS, CDR2 SASEGT, per germline. The CDR3 consists of 15 residues. The CDR3 reads CASSEARQTNTEAFF. Here the CDR3 DNA reads TGTGCCAGCAGTGAAGCGCGACAGACAAACACTGAAGCTTTCTTT.